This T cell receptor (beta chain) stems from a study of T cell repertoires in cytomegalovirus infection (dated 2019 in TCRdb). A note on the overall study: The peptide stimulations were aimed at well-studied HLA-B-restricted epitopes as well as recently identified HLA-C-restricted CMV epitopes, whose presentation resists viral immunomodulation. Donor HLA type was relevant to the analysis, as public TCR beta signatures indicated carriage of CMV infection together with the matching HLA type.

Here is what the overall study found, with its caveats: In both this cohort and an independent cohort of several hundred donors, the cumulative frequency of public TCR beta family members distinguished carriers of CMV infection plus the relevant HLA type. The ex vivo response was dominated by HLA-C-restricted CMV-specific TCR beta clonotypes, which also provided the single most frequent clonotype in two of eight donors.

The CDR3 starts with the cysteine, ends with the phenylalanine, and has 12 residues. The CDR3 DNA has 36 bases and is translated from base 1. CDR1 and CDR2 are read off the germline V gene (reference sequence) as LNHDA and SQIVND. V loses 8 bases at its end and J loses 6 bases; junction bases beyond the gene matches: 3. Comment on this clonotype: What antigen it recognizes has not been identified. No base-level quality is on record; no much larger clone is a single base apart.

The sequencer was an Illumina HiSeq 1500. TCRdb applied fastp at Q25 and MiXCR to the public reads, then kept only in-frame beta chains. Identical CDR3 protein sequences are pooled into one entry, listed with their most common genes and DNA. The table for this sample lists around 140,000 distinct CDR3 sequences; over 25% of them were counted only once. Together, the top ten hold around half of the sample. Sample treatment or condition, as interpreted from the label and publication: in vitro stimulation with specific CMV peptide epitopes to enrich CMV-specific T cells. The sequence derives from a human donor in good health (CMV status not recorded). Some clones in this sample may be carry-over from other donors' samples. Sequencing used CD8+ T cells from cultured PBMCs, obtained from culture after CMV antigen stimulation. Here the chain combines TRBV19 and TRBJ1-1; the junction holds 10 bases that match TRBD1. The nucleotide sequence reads TGTGCCAGTGGGACAGGGGCCCCTGAAGCTTTCTTT. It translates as CASGTGAPEAFF.